This T cell receptor (beta chain) was identified in a study of blood T cell repertoires in COVID-19 (dated by TCRdb to about 2020). As for the study more broadly: The collaborator samples originated in the United States, Italy and Spain and spanned the acute and convalescent phases of COVID-19. The material from the prospective study consisted of cDNA or gDNA derived from T cells, B-cell-depleted T cells, or PBMCs. Subjects who had been exposed to COVID-19, were actively infected with it, or had recovered from it provided the deeply sampled blood TCRbeta repertoires that made up the dataset. The repertoires were made available in a free public database intended to serve as a resource for research on the immune response to SARS-CoV-2. Samples were obtained from the ongoing ImmuneRACE study (first 160 participants) and from some 1,300 subjects provided by 6 global collaborators. Nearly every sample came with metadata listing a de-identified subject ID, COVID-19 status, age in years and sex. HLA class I and class II types, where available, came from metadata supplied by the sample provider rather than from assay-based typing. On the study overall, not on this receptor specifically: How much clinical and demographic metadata was included differed by source and by participant, and the metadata was provided uncurated.

Each collaborating institution followed its own protocols to collect whole blood in K2EDTA tubes. For TCRbeta analysis, collaborators shipped samples in one of three forms: frozen whole blood, isolated PBMCs, or DNA extracted from either of those sample types. A note on this clone: Its cognate antigen has yet to be identified. No quality values exist for individual bases; no much larger clone is one base distant.

TCRbeta CDR3 regions were amplified from genomic DNA by means of the immunoSEQ Assay, a bias-controlled multiplex PCR. Under the source paper's analysis protocol: The number of nucleated cells in each sample was estimated from the amplification of reference gene primers within the assay. To quantify the absolute abundance of each unique TCRbeta CDR3 rearrangement, sequence reads were collapsed and filtered. For each sample, productive Simpson clonality was calculated as the square root of Simpson's diversity index over productive rearrangements. The table was pulled from immuneACCESS by TCRdb, which kept in-frame rearrangements only. Such tables lose some clones; where checked, under half of the loss comes from unresolved V genes, and the rest has no known cause. V and J calls and clone size are copied from that table; D and trimming were computed from the DNA. This sample holds roughly 28,000 clones; roughly nine tenths were observed only once. The ten largest clones take up approximately 48% of the sample.

V is shortened by 0 bases, J by 6 bases, and the region joining them spans 18 bases. For CDR1 and CDR2, the germline V gene lists SGHRS and YFSETQ. The CDR3 sequence holds 16 residues, the cysteine and phenylalanine included. Only CDR3 DNA remains: 48 bases, in frame from the first base. The chain couples TRBV5-1 to TRBJ1-2; TRBD1 might be the D gene, on 5 matching bases. The TCR was taken from a human donor with acute or convalescent COVID-19. The donor label of this sample is uncertain. The material sequenced was peripheral blood. Read as DNA, the sequence is TGCGCCAGCAGCTTGGAGGGGTCCAAAAAAAGAGATGGCTACACCTTC. Translated, this is CASSLEGSKKRDGYTF.